This T cell receptor (beta chain) was obtained from a study of shared clonotypes between healthy human individuals. The CDR3 covers 12 residues. V dropped 1 base and J dropped 6 bases, with 7 bases sitting between them. Germline V gene lookup returns CDR1 MDHEN and CDR2 SYDVKM. Whole-study results and caveats: Among four donors, roughly 5% of naive CD4 clonotypes were found in common.

Positively selected for CCR7, the CD45RO-negative cells used as naive CD8 cells excluded terminally differentiated effector memory CD45RA+ cells. The donors, healthy adults who were HIV-negative, had experienced no recent acute infections or vaccinations. This clone turned up a few times. Its specificity is unknown. Sequencing was performed with immunoSEQ multiplex PCR; in TCRdb, only in-frame clones are kept and a portion is missing. Among some 630,000 clones listed, approximately 96% were seen once. This TCR was sampled from a woman in her twenties or thirties in good health. Material: naive CD8+ T cells sorted from blood. V gene TRBV28 combines with J gene TRBJ2-7; D tentatively reads TRBD1 or TRBD2 (5 bases each). CDR3 amino acids: CASSLLGVEQYF. In DNA form, the CDR3 reads TGTGCCAGCAGTTTATTGGGGGTCGAGCAGTACTTC.